This T cell receptor (beta chain) stems from a study of T cell responses to AZD1222 COVID-19 vaccine. Findings and limits, study-wide: The sample set comprised mostly white British donors with more females, and clonal diversity was possibly underestimated. After the peak T cell response, and only then, were repertoires sampled. Spike-wide coverage was observed for vaccine-associated CD4 TCRs, with dominant responses at 160-218 and 743-854. Only a handful of AZD1222 recipients, five to seven in all, had baseline seropositivity.

In the case of this clone: Antigen: not known.

Profiling relied on immunoSEQ multiplex PCR, and the TCRdb table lists in-frame clones only, not all of them. The sample has more than 50,000 clones, approximately 90% seen once. The material sequenced was peripheral blood, taken on day 0 of AZD1222 vaccination. The TCR originated in an adult in good health.

This CDR3 reads CASSYGGRVGYGYTF. CDR3 DNA sequence: TGTGCCAGCAGTTACGGTGGCAGGGTGGGCTATGGCTACACCTTC. The chain employs TRBV6-6 and TRBJ1-2, with a tentative D call TRBD1 (5 bases). CDR1 and CDR2 (germline): MNHNY, SVGAGI (reference sequence). V gave up 2 bases and J gave up 4 bases, with 14 bases separating them. This CDR3 has 15 residues.